The 27 T cell receptor beta chains in this list originate from one sample, sequenced in a study of cytomegalovirus exposure and HLA in healthy donors. PCR amplification relied on 60 Vbeta primers (plus 13 Jbeta primers). Assay: immunoSEQ multiplex PCR; the TCRdb copy retains only in-frame clones and omits some. The top ten hold 2% to 2.5% of the sample, which has around 99,000 clones, 65% to 85% seen once. The specimen sequenced was PBMCs. The source is a man aged 30 to 45 in good health and CMV-seronegative.

The chain employs TRBV6-5 and TRBJ2-7; 11 bases fit TRBD2. The J segment lost 3 bases and the V segment lost 2 bases, leaving 0 bases of the junction unmatched. The germline V gene encodes CDR1 MNHEY and CDR2 SVGAGI. The CDR3 has 14 amino acids. CDR3 nucleotide sequence: TGTGCCAGCAGTTACGGGACTAGCGGCTACGAGCAGTACTTC. It encodes CASSYGTSGYEQYF.

This clone was counted only a few times. The rearrangement links TRBV6-1 to TRBJ1-4; 10 bases are shared with TRBD1. Germline V lookup: CDR1 MNHNS, CDR2 SASEGT. The J segment lost 10 bases and the V segment lost 8 bases, leaving 10 bases of the junction unmatched. The CDR3 runs to 14 residues. CDR3 sequence reads: CASCPGDRGTKLFF. As DNA, the CDR3 is TGTGCCAGCTGCCCGGGGGACAGGGGCACAAAACTGTTTTTT.

This sequence joins TRBV7-9 and TRBJ2-7, with 10 bases that match TRBD1. J was trimmed by 5 bases and V by 4 bases; bases with no gene match: 2. Germline CDR1 is SEHNR and CDR2 is FQNEAQ (reference sequence). CDR3 size: 13 residues. The CDR3 here is CASSSGTGDEQYF. CDR3 DNA sequence: TGTGCCAGCAGCTCCGGGACAGGGGACGAGCAGTACTTC. Full variable domain (rest looked up from reference TRBV7-9 and TRBJ2-7): DTGVSQNPRHKITKRGQNVTFRCDPISEHNRLYWYRQTLGQGPEFLTYFQNEAQLEKSRLLSDRFSAERPKGSFSTLEIQRTEQGDSAMYLCASSSGTGDEQYFGPGTRLTVT.

The chain links TRBV9 to TRBJ2-3; D unresolved. The CDR3 loop spans 16 amino acids. Germline values: CDR1 SGDLS, CDR2 YYNGEE. V gave up 0 bases and J gave up 0 bases, with 11 bases separating them. Here the CDR3 reads CASSVDGASSTDTQYF. The DNA for the CDR3 is TGTGCCAGCAGCGTAGATGGTGCCAGTAGCACAGATACGCAGTATTTT. The full variable domain, its missing parts supplied by reference TRBV9 and TRBJ2-3, is DSGVTQTPKHLITATGQRVTLRCSPRSGDLSVYWYQQSLDQGLQFLIQYYNGEERAKGNILERFSAQQFPDLHSELNLSSLELGDSALYFCASSVDGASSTDTQYFGPGTRLTVL.

With respect to this clone: Compared with germline, one end of the junction differs, possibly owing to a read error. The chain employs TRBV7-7 and TRBJ2-1; 7 bases match TRBD2. There are 13 residues in the CDR3. The germline V gene has CDR1 SSHAT and CDR2 FNYEAQ (reference sequence). The CDR3, as DNA: TGTGCTAGCAGCTTTCCGGGGGGCAATGAGCAGTTCTTC. Its translation is CASSFPGGNEQFF. Looking up the rest from reference TRBV7-7 and TRBJ2-1 gives the full variable domain: GAGVSQSPRYKVTKRGQDVTLRCDPISSHATLYWYQQALGQGPEFLTYFNYEAQPDKSGLPSDRFSAERPEGSISTLTIQRTEQRDSAMYRCASSFPGGNEQFFGPGTRLTVL.

The chain links TRBV6-5 to TRBJ2-7; the D is unclear. The germline CDR1 and CDR2 sequences are MNHEY and SVGAGI. The CDR3 runs 16 residues. Trimming took off 0 bases at V and 2 bases at J, with 14 bases between the two ends. The CDR3 DNA sequence: TGTGCCAGCAGTTACTCGACCCCCTCTAGTACCTACGAGCAGTACTTC. This translates into CASSYSTPSSTYEQYF.

The chain joins TRBV27 to TRBJ2-7, with D possibly TRBD1 on 6 matching bases. The length of the CDR3 is 14 residues. Trimming pared 5 bases from V and 4 bases from J, leaving 15 bases between. The germline V gene encodes CDR1 MNHEY and CDR2 SMNVEV (reference sequence). CDR3 protein: CASSPTTGRYEQYF. CDR3 DNA: TGTGCCAGCAGTCCCACGACAGGTCGGTACGAGCAGTACTTC.

The chain joins TRBV30 to TRBJ2-1; TRBD1 aligns across 7 bases. With 5 bases clipped from V and 4 bases from J, the junction kept 2 bases outside the gene matches. CDR1 is GTSNPN, CDR2 SVGIG, per germline (reference sequence). The CDR3 runs 12 residues. The CDR3 sequence is CAWSGQYNEQFF. Written as DNA, the CDR3 is TGTGCCTGGTCGGGACAGTACAATGAGCAGTTCTTC.

CDR3 coding DNA: TGTGCCAGCAACCCAACAGGGGTGGGTAAACTGTTTTTT. This codes for CASNPTGVGKLFF. This chain joins TRBV6-5 and TRBJ1-4; 7 bases agree with TRBD1. Per the germline V gene, CDR1 is MNHEY and CDR2 is SVGAGI. Trimming at V came to 7 bases and at J to 11 bases, leaving 10 bases not matched to a gene. This CDR3 has 13 amino acids.

This chain uses TRBV10-2 with TRBJ2-7; D might be TRBD2 (6 bases). V was pared by 6 bases and J by 4 bases, with 13 bases between. Germline CDR1 reads WSHSY; CDR2 reads SAAADI. The CDR3 runs 13 residues. The DNA for the CDR3 is TGCGCCAGCAGGAGGGACTGGAAATACGAGCAGTACTTC. Its translation is CASRRDWKYEQYF.

V usage is TRBV4-1 and J usage is TRBJ2-7, with 8 positions matching TRBD1. The CDR3 totals 16 residues. V was pared by 3 bases and J by 5 bases, with 12 bases of the junction left unmatched. Germline-derived CDR1 and CDR2 are MGHRA and YSYEKL. The CDR3, as DNA: TGCGCCAGCAGCCATCAGACAGGGGCGCTAGGTGACGAGCAGTACTTC. This encodes CASSHQTGALGDEQYF.

To note about this clone: Germline and junction disagree at one end, which may indicate a read error. The chain links TRBV7-7 to TRBJ2-5; no reliable D call. The length of the CDR3 is 13 residues. CDR1 is SSHAT and CDR2 is FNYEAQ in the germline V gene (reference sequence). CDR3 nucleotides: TGTGCTAGCAGCTTAGGTCAGGAAGAGACCCAGTACTTC. Protein product: CASSLGQEETQYF. Drawing the rest from reference TRBV7-7 and TRBJ2-5, the complete variable domain is GAGVSQSPRYKVTKRGQDVTLRCDPISSHATLYWYQQALGQGPEFLTYFNYEAQPDKSGLPSDRFSAERPEGSISTLTIQRTEQRDSAMYRCASSLGQEETQYFGPGTRLLVL.

Written as DNA, the CDR3 is TGTGCCAGCAAAGGGAGGGGGTACAATGAGCAGTTCTTC. Its protein product is CASKGRGYNEQFF. This chain joins TRBV11-3 and TRBJ2-1; TRBD2 might be the D (7 bases). The length of the CDR3 is 13 residues. In germline, CDR1 is SGHNT, CDR2 YENEEA. V gave up 7 bases and J gave up 4 bases, with 11 bases separating them.

In its sample, this clone was seen a few times. The chain joins TRBV6-5 to TRBJ1-2; 8 positions match TRBD1. CDR3 length: 15 residues. V lost 0 bases to trimming and J lost 8 bases; unmatched junction nucleotides: 8. Germline CDR1 and CDR2: MNHEY and SVGAGI. CDR3 in DNA: TGTGCCAGCAGTTACTCGAGGCAGGGGGCGAGGGGCTACACCTTC. Translation gives CASSYSRQGARGYTF.

This rearrangement joins TRBV9 to TRBJ1-2; no reliable D call. The CDR3 length is 16 residues. Germline V lookup: CDR1 SGDLS, CDR2 YYNGEE. The ends were cut back, 3 bases at V and 0 bases at J, with 15 bases in the middle. The CDR3 bases are TGTGCCAGCAGCGCACTCCCTGGGAGAGCTAACTATGGCTACACCTTC. Protein sequence: CASSALPGRANYGYTF.

The genes are TRBV27 and TRBJ1-2, with D tentatively TRBD1 (6 bases). Germline-derived CDR1 and CDR2 are MNHEY and SMNVEV (reference sequence). V lost 1 base to trimming and J lost 8 bases, with 14 bases between them. This CDR3 is 14 amino acids long. This CDR3 reads CASSLLQGSSGYTF. The CDR3 bases are TGTGCCAGCAGTTTATTACAGGGCAGTAGCGGCTACACCTTC.

This clone was observed a handful of times. The chain uses TRBV11-3 and TRBJ2-2, with a tentative D call TRBD2 (5 bases). CDR1 and CDR2 from the germline V gene are SGHNT and YENEEA. Trimming took off 3 bases at V and 2 bases at J, with 7 bases between the two ends. The CDR3 length is 14 residues. The CDR3 nucleotides are TGTGCCAGCAGCTTCCGGGGTAACACCGGGGAGCTGTTTTTT. It is translated as CASSFRGNTGELFF. Variable domain in full (rest from reference TRBV11-3 and TRBJ2-2): EAGVVQSPRYKIIEKKQPVAFWCNPISGHNTLYWYLQNLGQGPELLIRYENEEAVDDSQLPKDRFSAERLKGVDSTLKIQPAELGDSAVYLCASSFRGNTGELFFGEGSRLTVL.

V and J are TRBV4-2 and TRBJ2-1; TRBD1 matches 10 bases. The CDR3 consists of 15 residues. Germline V gene lookup returns CDR1 LGHNA and CDR2 YNFKEQ. V dropped 3 bases and J dropped 6; count of bases not matched to a gene: 5. The CDR3 sequence: CASSQEGQGINEQFF. In DNA form, the CDR3 reads TGTGCCAGCAGCCAGGAGGGACAGGGGATCAATGAGCAGTTCTTC.

The chain couples TRBV28 to TRBJ1-4, with D uncertain. The germline gives CDR1 MDHEN, CDR2 SYDVKM. The CDR3 sequence is 14 residues long. Trimming shortened V by 6 bases and J by 7 bases, and 15 bases separated the two germline ends. The CDR3 DNA is TGTGCCAGCAGCGCGGCGCAAGAAGGTGAAAAACTGTTTTTT. Translated, it gives CASSAAQEGEKLFF.

The chain is built from TRBV7-9 and TRBJ1-2; weak D call: TRBD1 (5 bases). Deletions cut 5 bases from V and 2 bases from J, with 15 bases between. The length of the CDR3 is 15 residues. Germline values: CDR1 SEHNR, CDR2 FQNEAQ (reference sequence). CDR3 in amino acids: CASSPQGEGNYGYTF. CDR3 in DNA: TGTGCCAGCAGCCCACAAGGGGAGGGGAACTATGGCTACACCTTC.

This clone was seen just once. The genes are TRBV13 and TRBJ1-1; possibly TRBD1 for D (6 bases). V gave up 0 bases and J gave up 7 bases, with 12 bases separating them. In germline, CDR1 is PRHDT, CDR2 FYEKMQ (reference sequence). The CDR3 has 14 amino acids. CDR3 sequence (DNA): TGTGCCAGCAGCTTAGGCAGGACAGACCTTGAAGCTTTCTTT. Amino acid sequence: CASSLGRTDLEAFF.

The V call is TRBV5-1, the J call TRBJ2-1; the match to TRBD1 covers 8 bases. With V trimmed by 5 bases and J by 4 bases, 8 bases remained unmatched. In germline, CDR1 is SGHRS, CDR2 YFSETQ. This CDR3 is 15 amino acids long. The CDR3 DNA reads TGCGCCAGCAGTCAACAGGGGGTCGCGTACAATGAGCAGTTCTTC. Translation: CASSQQGVAYNEQFF.

This clone was observed a single time. This rearrangement joins TRBV19 to TRBJ1-1; 8 bases align to TRBD1. The CDR3 is made up of 15 amino acids. From germline, CDR1 is LNHDA and CDR2 SQIVND (reference sequence). J gave up 4 bases and V 1 base, and 5 bases lay outside the gene matches. The CDR3 bases are TGTGCCAGTAGTATAGGCGACAGGGGAATCACTGAAGCTTTCTTT. Its translation is CASSIGDRGITEAFF.

With regard to this clone: Other nucleotide sequences in the sample specify the same CDR3. The V call is TRBV9, the J call TRBJ2-7, with TRBD2 matching over 9 bases. The junction had 2 bases not matched to a gene; V was cut back by 0 bases and J by 4 bases. Germline V CDR1 and CDR2: SGDLS, YYNGEE. The CDR3 totals 14 residues. Here the CDR3 reads CASSVGLADYEQYF. In nucleotides, the CDR3 is TGTGCCAGCAGCGTAGGACTAGCGGATTACGAGCAGTACTTC.

V is TRBV9 and J is TRBJ2-3, with TRBD2 as a possible D gene (6 bases). The CDR3 covers 15 residues. V lost 0 bases and J lost 4, with 12 bases in between. Germline V gene lookup returns CDR1 SGDLS and CDR2 YYNGEE. DNA for the CDR3: TGTGCCAGCAGCGTAGAACTAGCTCGCTCAGATACGCAGTATTTT. Its translation: CASSVELARSDTQYF.

This rearrangement joins TRBV5-6 to TRBJ2-3; 11 bases match TRBD2. V lost 4 bases to trimming and J lost 4 bases; unmatched junction nucleotides: 14. The CDR3 consists of 18 residues. Germline values: CDR1 SGHDT, CDR2 YYEEEE. DNA for the CDR3: TGTGCCAGCAGCAAGGGGCCGCTAGCGGGAGGTTCCTCAGATACGCAGTATTTT. Protein: CASSKGPLAGGSSDTQYF.

The chain uses TRBV7-3 and TRBJ2-1; weak D call: TRBD2 (5 bases). CDR3 size: 15 residues. V lost 4 bases and J 6 bases, leaving 16 bases between the germline ends. The germline CDR1 and CDR2 sequences are SGHTA and FQGTGA. Here the CDR3 reads CASSYSSPNPNEQFF. The CDR3, as DNA: TGTGCCAGCAGCTACTCTAGCCCCAACCCCAATGAGCAGTTCTTC.